The source of this TCR beta chain is a study of cytomegalovirus exposure and HLA in healthy donors. Study-wide findings and caveats: For TCR beta chains, V- and J-gene trimming was later linked to a missense DCLRE1C variant. Reports showed the classifier diagnosing cytomegalovirus status with high specificity and sensitivity.

Each donor was healthy, and each was a bone marrow donor. Germline-derived CDR1 and CDR2 are MNHNS and SASEGT. This CDR3 has 14 amino acids. Trimming cost V 4 bases and J 8 bases, with 14 bases left between them. Comment on this clone: What it recognizes is unknown.

13 Jbeta primers and 60 Vbeta primers were used for the PCR. The data were produced by immunoSEQ multiplex PCR, yet TCRdb's version contains in-frame clones alone and is incomplete. This sample has some 150,000 clones; approximately 79% occur once, and the top ten carry 6% to 6.5%. This sequence originates from a man aged 50 to 59 in good health and CMV-seropositive. Sequencing was performed on PBMCs. The chain has TRBV6-1 and TRBJ1-4; TRBD1 is a possible D gene (6 bases). CDR3 nucleotide sequence: TGTGCCAGCAGTGGACAGGTAAAAGGCGAAAAACTGTTTTTT. It is translated as CASSGQVKGEKLFF.